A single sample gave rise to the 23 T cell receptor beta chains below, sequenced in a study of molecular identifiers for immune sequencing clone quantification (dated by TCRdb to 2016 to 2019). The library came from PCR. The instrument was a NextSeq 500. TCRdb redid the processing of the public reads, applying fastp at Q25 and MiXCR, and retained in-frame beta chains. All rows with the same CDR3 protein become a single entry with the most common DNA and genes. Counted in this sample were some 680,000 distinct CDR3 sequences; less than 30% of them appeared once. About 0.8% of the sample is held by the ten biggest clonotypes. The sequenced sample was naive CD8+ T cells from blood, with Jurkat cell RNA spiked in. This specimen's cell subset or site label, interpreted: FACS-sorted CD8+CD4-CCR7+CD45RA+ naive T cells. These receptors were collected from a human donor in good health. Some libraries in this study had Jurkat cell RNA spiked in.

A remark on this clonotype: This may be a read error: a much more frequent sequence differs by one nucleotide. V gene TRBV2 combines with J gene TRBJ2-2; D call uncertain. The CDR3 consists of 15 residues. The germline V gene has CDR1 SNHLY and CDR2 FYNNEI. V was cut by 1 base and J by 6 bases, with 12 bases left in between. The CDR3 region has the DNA TGTGCCAGCAGTGAAGAGTCAACGCCGGCCGGGGAGCTGTTTTTT. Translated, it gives CASSEESTPAGELFF.

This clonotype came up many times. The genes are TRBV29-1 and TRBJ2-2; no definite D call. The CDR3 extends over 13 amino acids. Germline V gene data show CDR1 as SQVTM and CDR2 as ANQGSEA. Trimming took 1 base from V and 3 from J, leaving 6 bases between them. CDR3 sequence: CSVEGLDTGELFF. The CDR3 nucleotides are TGCAGCGTTGAAGGCTTAGACACCGGGGAGCTGTTTTTT.

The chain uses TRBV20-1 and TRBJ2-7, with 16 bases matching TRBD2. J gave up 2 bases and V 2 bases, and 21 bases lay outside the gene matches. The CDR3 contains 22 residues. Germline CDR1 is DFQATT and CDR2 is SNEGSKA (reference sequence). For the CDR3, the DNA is TGCAGTGCTAGAACCCGGGGGGATTCCGGGACTAGCGGGAGGGGAGGGCCCTACGAGCAGTACTTC. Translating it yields CSARTRGDSGTSGRGGPYEQYF.

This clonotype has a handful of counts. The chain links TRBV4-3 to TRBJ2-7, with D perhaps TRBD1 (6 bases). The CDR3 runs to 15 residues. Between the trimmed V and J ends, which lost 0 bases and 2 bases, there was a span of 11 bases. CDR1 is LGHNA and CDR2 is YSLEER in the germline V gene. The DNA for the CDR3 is TGCGCCAGCAGCCAAGAACTCCAGGGGACCTACGAGCAGTACTTC. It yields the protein CASSQELQGTYEQYF.

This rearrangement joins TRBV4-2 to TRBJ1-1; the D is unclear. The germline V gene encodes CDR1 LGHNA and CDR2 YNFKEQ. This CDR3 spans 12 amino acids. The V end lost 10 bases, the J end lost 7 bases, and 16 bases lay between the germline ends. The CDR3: CATTPGGDEAFF. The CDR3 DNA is TGTGCCACCACACCAGGCGGGGATGAAGCTTTCTTT.

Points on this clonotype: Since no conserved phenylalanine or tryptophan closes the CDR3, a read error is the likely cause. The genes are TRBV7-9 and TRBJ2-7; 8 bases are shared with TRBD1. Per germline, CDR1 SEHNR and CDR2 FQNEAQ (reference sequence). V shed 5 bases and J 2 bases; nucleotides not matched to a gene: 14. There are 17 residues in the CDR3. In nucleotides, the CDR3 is TGTGCCAGCAGCCCCCACTTGGTCGGGACAGGAACCTACGAGCAGTACCTC. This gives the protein CASSPHLVGTGTYEQYL.

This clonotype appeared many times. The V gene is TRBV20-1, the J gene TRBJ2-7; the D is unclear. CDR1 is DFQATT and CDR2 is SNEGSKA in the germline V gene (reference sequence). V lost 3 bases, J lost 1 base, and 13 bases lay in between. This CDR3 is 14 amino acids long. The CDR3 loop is CSASEGPLSYEQYF. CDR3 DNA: TGCAGTGCTAGTGAAGGACCCCTATCCTACGAGCAGTACTTC.

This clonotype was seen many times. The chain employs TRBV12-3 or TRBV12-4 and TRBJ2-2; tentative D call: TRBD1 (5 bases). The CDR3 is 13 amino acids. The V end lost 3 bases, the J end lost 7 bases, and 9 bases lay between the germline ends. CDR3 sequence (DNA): TGTGCCAGCAGTTTCTCAGGGCTCGGGGAGCTGTTTTTT. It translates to CASSFSGLGELFF.

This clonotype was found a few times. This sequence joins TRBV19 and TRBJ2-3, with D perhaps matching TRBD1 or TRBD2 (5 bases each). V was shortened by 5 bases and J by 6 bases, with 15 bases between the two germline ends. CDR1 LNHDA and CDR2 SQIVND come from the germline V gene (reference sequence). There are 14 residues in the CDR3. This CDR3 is CASSLKVGTDTQYF. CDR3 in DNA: TGTGCCAGTAGTCTCAAAGTGGGGACGGATACGCAGTATTTT.

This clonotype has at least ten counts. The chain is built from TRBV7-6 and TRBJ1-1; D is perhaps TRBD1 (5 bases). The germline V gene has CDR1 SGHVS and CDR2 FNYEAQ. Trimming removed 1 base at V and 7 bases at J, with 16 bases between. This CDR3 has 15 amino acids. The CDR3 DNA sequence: TGTGCCAGCAGCTTAGAGCCGGGACGGGAGTTTGAAGCTTTCTTT. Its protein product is CASSLEPGREFEAFF.

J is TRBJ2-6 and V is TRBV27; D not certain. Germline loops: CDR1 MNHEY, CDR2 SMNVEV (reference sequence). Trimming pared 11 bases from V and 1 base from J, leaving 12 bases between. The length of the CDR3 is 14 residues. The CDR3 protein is CAGNARSGANVLTF. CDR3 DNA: TGTGCCGGCAATGCCCGATCTGGGGCCAACGTCCTGACTTTC.

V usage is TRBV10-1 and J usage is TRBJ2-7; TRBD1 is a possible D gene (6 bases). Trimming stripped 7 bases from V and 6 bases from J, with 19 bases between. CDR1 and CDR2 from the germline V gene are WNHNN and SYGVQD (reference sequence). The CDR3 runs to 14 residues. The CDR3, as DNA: TGCGCCAGCACCGACAGGCGATGGCCGGGCGAGCAGTACTTC. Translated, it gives CASTDRRWPGEQYF.

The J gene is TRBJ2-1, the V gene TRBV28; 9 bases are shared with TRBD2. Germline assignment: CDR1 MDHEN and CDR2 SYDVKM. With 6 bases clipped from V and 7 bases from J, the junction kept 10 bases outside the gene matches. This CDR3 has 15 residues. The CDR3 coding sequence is TGTGCCAGCAGCCCCCGAGCGGGAGGTGGTAATGAGCAGTTCTTC. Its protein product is CASSPRAGGGNEQFF.

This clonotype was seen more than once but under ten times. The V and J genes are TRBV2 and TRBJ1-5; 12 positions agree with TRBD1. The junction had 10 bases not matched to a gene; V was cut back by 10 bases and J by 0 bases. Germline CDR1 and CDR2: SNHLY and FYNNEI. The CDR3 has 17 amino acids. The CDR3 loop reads CATQRDRGPGSNQPQHF. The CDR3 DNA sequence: TGTGCCACCCAGCGGGACAGGGGGCCGGGTAGCAATCAGCCCCAGCATTTT. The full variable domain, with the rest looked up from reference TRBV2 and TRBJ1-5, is EPEVTQTPSHQVTQMGQEVILRCVPISNHLYFYWYRQILGQKVEFLVSFYNNEISEKSEIFDDQFSVERPDGSNFTLKIRSTKLEDSAMYFCATQRDRGPGSNQPQHFGDGTRLSIL.

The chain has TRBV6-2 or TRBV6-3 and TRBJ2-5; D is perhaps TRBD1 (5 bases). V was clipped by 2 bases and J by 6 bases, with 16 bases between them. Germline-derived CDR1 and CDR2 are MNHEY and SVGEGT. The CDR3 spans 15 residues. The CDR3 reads CASSYGPEGQKTQYF. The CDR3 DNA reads TGTGCCAGCAGTTACGGCCCGGAAGGACAAAAGACCCAGTACTTC.

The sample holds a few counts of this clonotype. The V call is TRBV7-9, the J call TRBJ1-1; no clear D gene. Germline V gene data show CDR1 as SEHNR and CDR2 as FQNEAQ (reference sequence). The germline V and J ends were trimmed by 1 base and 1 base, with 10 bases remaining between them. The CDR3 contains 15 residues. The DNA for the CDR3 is TGTGCCAGCAGCTTAGTCAGCGGACGGAACACTGAAGCTTTCTTT. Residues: CASSLVSGRNTEAFF.

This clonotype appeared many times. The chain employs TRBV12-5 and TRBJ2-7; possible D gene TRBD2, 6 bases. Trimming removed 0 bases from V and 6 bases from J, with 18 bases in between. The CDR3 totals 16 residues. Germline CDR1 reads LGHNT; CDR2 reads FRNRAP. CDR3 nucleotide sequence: TGTGCTAGTGGTTTGGTCCTCAAAGGAGGGTACGGCGAGCAGTACTTC. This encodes CASGLVLKGGYGEQYF.

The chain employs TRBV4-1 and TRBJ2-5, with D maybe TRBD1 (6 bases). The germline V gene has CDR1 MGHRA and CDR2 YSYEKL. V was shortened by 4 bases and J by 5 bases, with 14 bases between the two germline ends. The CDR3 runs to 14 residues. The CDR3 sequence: CASSRAGGHETQYF. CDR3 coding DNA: TGCGCCAGCAGCCGCGCTGGGGGCCATGAGACCCAGTACTTC.

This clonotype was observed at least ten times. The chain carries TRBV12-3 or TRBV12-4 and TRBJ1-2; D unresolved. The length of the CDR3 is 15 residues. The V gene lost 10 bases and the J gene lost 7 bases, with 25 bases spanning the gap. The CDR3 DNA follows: TGTGCCACCCTAACACCCATAACCGGGAAGTTTGGCTACACCTTC. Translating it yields CATLTPITGKFGYTF.

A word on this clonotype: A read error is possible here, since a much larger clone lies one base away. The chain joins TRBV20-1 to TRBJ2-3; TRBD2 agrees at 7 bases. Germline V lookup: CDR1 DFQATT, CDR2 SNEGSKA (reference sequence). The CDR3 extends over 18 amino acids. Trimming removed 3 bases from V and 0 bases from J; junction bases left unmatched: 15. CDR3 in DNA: TGCAGTGCTAGTTTGATGGGACCAGCGGGAACTAGCACAGATACGCAGTATTTT. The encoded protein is CSASLMGPAGTSTDTQYF.

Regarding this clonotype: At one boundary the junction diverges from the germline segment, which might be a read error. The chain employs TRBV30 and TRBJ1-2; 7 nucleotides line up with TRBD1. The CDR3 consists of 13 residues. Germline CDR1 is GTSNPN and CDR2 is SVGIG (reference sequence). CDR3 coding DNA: TGTGCCTGGTCCCCGGACAGGAACTATGGCTACGCCTTC. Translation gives CAWSPDRNYGYAF.

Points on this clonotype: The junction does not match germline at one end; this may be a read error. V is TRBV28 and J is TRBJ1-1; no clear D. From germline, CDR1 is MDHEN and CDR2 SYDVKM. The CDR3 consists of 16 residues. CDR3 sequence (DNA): TGTGCCAGCACCCCTAGGCTTATCAGCGCGAACATTGAAGCTTTCTTT. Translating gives CASTPRLISANIEAFF.

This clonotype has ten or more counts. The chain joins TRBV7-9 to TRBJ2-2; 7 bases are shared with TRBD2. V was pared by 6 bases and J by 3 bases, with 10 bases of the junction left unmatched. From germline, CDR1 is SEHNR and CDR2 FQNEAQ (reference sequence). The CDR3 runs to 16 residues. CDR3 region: CASSFSLAADTGELFF. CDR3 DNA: TGTGCCAGCAGTTTTTCTCTAGCGGCGGACACCGGGGAGCTGTTTTTT.